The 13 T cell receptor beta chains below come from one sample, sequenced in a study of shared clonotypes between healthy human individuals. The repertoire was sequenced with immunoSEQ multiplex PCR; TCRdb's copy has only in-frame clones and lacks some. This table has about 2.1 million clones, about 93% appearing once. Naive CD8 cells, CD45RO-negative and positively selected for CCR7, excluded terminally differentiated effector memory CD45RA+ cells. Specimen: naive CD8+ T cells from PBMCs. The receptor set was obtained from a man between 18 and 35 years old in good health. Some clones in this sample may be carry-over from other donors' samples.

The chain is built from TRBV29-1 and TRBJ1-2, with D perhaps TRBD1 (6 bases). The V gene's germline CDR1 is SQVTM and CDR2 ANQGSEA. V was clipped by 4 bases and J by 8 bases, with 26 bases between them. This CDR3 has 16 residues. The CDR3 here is CSVAFYSSWGRRGYTF. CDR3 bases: TGCAGCGTTGCCTTCTATTCGTCGTGGGGGCGCCGGGGCTACACCTTC. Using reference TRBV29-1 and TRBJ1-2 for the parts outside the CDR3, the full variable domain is SAVISQKPSRDICQRGTSLTIQCQVDSQVTMMFWYRQQPGQSLTLIATANQGSEATYESGFVIDKFPISRPNLTFSTLTVSNMSPEDSSIYLCSVAFYSSWGRRGYTFGSGTRLTVV.

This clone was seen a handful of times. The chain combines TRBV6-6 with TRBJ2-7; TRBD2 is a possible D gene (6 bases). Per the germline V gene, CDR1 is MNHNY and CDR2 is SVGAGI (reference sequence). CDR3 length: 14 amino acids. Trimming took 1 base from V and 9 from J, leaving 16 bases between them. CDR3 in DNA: TGTGCCAGCAGTTACTTACTCCGGGACTCCGGGCAGTACTTC. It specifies CASSYLLRDSGQYF.

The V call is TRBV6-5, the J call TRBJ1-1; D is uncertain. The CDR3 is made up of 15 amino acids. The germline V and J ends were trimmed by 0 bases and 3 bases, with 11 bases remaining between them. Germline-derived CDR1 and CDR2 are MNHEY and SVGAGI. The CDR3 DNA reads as TGTGCCAGCAGTTACTCTACTAGCGGTTACACTGAAGCTTTCTTT. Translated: CASSYSTSGYTEAFF.

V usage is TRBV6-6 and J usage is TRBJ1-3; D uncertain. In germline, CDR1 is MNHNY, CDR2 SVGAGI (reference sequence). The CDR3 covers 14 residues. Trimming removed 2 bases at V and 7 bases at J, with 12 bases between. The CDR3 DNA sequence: TGTGCCAGCAGTTACGCGCCTCTGGGGAACACCATATATTTT. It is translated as CASSYAPLGNTIYF.

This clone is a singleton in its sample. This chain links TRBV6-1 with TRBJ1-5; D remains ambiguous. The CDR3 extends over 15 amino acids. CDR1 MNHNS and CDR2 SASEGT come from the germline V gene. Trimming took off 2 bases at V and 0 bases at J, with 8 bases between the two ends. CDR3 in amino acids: CASSESGYSNQPQHF. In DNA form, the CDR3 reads TGTGCCAGCAGTGAATCCGGTTATAGCAATCAGCCCCAGCATTTT.

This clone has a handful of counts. The CDR3 here is CASVVGTEAFF. For the CDR3, the DNA is TGTGCCAGCGTCGTTGGCACTGAAGCTTTCTTT. The chain has TRBV25-1 and TRBJ1-1; D gene unclear. This CDR3 contains 11 residues. CDR1 is MGHDK, CDR2 SYGVNS, per germline. Trimming removed 8 bases at V and 4 bases at J, with 8 bases between.

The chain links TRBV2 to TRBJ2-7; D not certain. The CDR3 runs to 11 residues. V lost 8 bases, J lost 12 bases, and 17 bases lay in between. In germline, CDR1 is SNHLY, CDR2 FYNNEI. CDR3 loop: CASRGSTVGYF. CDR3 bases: TGTGCCAGCCGAGGATCTACGGTTGGGTACTTC.

CDR3 DNA: TGTGCCAGCAGTTACCAGGGTGGGGAAAGCTCCTACGAGCAGTACTTC. Its translation is CASSYQGGESSYEQYF. The chain couples TRBV27 to TRBJ2-7; possible D gene TRBD1, 5 bases. Germline V gene sequence: CDR1 MNHEY, CDR2 SMNVEV (reference sequence). This CDR3 contains 16 residues. The germline V and J ends were trimmed by 4 bases and 0 bases, with 16 bases remaining between them.

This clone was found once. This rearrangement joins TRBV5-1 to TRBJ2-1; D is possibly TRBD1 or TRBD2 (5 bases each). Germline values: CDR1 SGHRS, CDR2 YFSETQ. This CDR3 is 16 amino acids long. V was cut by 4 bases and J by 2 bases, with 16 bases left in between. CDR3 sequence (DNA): TGCGCCAGCAGCGGGGGTACCGGGACGGCCTACAATGAGCAGTTCTTC. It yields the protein CASSGGTGTAYNEQFF.

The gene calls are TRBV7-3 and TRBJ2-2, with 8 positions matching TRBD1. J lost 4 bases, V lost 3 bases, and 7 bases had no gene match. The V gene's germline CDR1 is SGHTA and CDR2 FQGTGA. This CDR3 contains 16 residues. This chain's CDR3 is CASSFGQGLGTGELFF. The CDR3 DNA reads TGTGCCAGCAGCTTTGGACAGGGATTGGGCACCGGGGAGCTGTTTTTT.

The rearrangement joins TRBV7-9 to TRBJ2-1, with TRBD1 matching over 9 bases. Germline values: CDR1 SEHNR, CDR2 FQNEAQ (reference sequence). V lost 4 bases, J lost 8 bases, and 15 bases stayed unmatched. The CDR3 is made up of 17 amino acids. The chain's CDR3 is CASSSRWKGTGFHEQFF. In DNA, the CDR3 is TGTGCCAGCAGCTCTAGGTGGAAAGGGACAGGGTTCCATGAGCAGTTCTTC.

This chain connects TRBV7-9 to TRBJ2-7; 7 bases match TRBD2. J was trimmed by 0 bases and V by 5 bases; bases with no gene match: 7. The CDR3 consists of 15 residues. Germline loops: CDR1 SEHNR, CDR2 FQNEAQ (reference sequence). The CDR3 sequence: CASSRPAGVSYEQYF. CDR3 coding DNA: TGTGCCAGCAGCCGCCCGGCGGGGGTCTCCTACGAGCAGTACTTC.

The CDR3 DNA reads as TGTGCCAGCAGCCAATCCCCAGGGGGCGCGTACGAGCAGTACTTC. Amino acids: CASSQSPGGAYEQYF. The chain recombines TRBV16 with TRBJ2-7; TRBD1 matches 8 bases. The germline gives CDR1 KGHSY, CDR2 FQNENV. The trim removed 0 bases at V and 4 bases at J, leaving 5 bases unmatched. CDR3 length: 15 amino acids.